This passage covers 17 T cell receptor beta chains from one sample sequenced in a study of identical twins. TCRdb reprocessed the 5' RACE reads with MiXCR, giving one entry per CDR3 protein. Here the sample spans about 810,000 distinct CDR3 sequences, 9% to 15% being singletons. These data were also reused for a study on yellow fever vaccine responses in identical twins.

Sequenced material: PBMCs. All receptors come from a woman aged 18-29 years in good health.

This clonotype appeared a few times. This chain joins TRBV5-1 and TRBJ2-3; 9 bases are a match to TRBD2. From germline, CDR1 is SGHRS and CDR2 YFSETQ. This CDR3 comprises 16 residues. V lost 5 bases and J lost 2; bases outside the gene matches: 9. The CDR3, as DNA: TGCGCCAGCAGACTTTCTAGCGGGACCAACACAGATACGCAGTATTTT. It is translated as CASRLSSGTNTDTQYF.

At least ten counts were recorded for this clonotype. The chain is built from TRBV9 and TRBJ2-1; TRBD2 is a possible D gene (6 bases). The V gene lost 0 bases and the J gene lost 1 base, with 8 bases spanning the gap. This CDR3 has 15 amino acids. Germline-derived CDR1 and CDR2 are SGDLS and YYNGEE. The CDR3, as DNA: TGTGCCAGCAGCGTAGGGGGAGGATCCTACAATGAGCAGTTCTTC. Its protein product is CASSVGGGSYNEQFF.

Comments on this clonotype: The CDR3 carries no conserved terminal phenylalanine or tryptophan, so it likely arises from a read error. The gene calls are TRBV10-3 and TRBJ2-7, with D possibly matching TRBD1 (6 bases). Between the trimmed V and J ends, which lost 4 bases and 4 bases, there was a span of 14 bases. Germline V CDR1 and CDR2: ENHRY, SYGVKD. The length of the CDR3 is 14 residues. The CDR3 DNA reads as TGTGCCATCAGTGCCCGGGACAAATTATACGAGCAGTACTTG. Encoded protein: CAISARDKLYEQYL.

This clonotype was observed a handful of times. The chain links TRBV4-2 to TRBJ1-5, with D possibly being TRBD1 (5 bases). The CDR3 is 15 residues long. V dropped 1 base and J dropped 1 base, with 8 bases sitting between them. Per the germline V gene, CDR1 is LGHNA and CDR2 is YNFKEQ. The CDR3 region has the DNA TGTGCCAGCAGCCAAGGGGGACCCAGCAATCAGCCCCAGCATTTT. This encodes CASSQGGPSNQPQHF.

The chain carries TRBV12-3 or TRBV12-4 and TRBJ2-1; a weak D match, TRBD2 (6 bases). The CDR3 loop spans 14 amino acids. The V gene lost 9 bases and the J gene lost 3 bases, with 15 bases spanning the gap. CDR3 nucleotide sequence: TGTGCCAGTCAAAGTGGAGGGGACTACAATGAGCAGTTCTTC. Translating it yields CASQSGGDYNEQFF.

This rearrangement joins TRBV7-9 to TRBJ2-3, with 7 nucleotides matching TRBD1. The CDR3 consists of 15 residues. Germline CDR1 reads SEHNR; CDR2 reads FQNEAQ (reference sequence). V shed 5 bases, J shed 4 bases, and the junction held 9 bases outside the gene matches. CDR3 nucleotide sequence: TGTGCCAGCAGCAAAACAGGGGTTTCCGCAGATACGCAGTATTTT. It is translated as CASSKTGVSADTQYF.

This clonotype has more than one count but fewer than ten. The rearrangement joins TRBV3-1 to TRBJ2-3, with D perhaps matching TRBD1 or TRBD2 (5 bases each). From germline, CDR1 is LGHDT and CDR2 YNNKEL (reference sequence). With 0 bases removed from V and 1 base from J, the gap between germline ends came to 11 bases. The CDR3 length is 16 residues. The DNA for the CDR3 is TGTGCCAGCAGCCAAGATACCGGGACCCGCACAGATACGCAGTATTTT. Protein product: CASSQDTGTRTDTQYF.

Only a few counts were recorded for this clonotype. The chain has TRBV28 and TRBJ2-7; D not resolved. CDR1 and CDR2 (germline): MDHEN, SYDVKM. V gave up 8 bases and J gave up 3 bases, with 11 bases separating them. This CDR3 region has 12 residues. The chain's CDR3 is CASLGRYYEQYF. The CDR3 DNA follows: TGTGCCAGCTTGGGCCGATACTACGAGCAGTACTTC.

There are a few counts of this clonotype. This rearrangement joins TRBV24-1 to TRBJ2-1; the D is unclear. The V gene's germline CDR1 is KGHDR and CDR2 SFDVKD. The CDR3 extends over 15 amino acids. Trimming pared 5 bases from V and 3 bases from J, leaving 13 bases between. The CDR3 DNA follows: TGTGCCACCAGTGGTGACACCTCAGGCTACAATGAGCAGTTCTTC. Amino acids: CATSGDTSGYNEQFF.

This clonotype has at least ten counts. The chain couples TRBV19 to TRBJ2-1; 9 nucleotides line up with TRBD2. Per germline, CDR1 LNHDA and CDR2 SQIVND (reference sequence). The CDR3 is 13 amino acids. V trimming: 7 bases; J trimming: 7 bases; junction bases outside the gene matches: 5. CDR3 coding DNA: TGTGCCAGTAAGCCTAGCGGGGCGAATGAGCAGTTCTTC. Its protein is CASKPSGANEQFF.

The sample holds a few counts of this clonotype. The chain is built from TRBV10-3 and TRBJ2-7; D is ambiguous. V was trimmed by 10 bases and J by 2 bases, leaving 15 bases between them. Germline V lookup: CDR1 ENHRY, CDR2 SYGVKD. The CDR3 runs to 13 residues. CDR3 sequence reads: CATNPQETYEQYF. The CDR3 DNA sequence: TGTGCCACCAATCCGCAGGAGACCTACGAGCAGTACTTC.

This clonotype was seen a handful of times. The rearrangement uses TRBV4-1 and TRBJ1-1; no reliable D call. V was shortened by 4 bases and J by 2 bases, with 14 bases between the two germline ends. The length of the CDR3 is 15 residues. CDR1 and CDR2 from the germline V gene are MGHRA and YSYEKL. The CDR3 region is CASSLRDGINTEAFF. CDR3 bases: TGCGCCAGCAGCCTACGTGATGGGATAAACACTGAAGCTTTCTTT.

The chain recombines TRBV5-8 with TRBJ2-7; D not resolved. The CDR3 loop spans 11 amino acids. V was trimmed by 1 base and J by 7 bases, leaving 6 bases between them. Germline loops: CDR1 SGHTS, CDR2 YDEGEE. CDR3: CASSLLGEQYV. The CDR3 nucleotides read TGTGCCAGCAGCTTGTTGGGTGAGCAGTACGTC.

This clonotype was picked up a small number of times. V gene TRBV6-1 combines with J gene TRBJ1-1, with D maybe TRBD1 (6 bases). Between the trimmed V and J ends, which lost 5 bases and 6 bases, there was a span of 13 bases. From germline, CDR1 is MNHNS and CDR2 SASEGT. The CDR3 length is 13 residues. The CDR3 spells CASSRQDSAEAFF. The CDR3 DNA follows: TGTGCCAGCAGTCGACAGGATAGTGCTGAAGCTTTCTTT.

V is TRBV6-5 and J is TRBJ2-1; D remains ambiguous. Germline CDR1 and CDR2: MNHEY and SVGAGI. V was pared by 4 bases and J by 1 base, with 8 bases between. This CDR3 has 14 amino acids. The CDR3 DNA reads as TGTGCCAGCAGTTCTTTGCCTTCCTACAATGAGCAGTTCTTC. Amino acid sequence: CASSSLPSYNEQFF.

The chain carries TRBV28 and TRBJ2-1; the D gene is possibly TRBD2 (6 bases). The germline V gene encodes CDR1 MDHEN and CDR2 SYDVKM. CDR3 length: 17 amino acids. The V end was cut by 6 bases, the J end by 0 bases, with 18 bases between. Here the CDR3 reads CASRQHEAGISYNEQFF. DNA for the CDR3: TGTGCCAGCAGACAACATGAAGCGGGTATCTCCTACAATGAGCAGTTCTTC.

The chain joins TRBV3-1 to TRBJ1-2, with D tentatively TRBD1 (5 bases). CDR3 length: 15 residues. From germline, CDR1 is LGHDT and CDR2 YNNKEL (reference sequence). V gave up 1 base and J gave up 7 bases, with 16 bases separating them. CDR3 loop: CASSQGGGPWLGYTF. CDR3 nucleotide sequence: TGTGCCAGCAGCCAAGGCGGGGGTCCTTGGCTTGGCTACACCTTC.